This section outlines one T cell receptor (beta chain) sequence together with its context. This clonotype turned up a few times. The target of this receptor is not known. There are no base qualities to consult, and no much larger clone falls within one base. Deletion took 4 bases off V and 0 bases off J, with a span of 11 bases between the germline ends. From cysteine to phenylalanine, the CDR3 is 15 amino acids long. The sequence is cut down to CDR3 DNA, 45 bases in frame from base 1. CDR1 and CDR2, looked up from the germline V gene (reference sequence), are WNHNN and SYGVQD. These data come from a study of CD8 T cells in ankylosing spondylitis (dated by TCRdb to about 2017). Study-level background: The study profiled T cell receptor beta repertoires in healthy donors and ankylosing spondylitis patients to find disease-linked TCR variants. Peripheral blood was sampled, and synovial fluid was additionally collected from ankylosing spondylitis patients. In total, the full study cohort was made up of nearly 110 healthy donors and more than 20 ankylosing spondylitis patients.

The sequencing machine was an Illumina HiSeq 2500. TCR beta libraries were prepared by quantitative 5'-RACE with molecular barcodes. In the authors' own workflow: Disease-linked TCR variants were identified with a new computational method built on a probabilistic model of VDJ rearrangement. TCRdb reran the public reads through fastp at Q25 and MiXCR, keeping productive beta chains. Identical CDR3 proteins give one entry, which carries the most common genes and DNA. It is TCRdb's table, rather than the study itself, that gives the V and J calls and clone size. The sample data list about 250,000 distinct CDR3 sequences, and 20% to 30% of these were observed just once. In total, the top ten clones hold approximately 0.61% of the sample. Here is what the overall study found, with its caveats: Blood from ankylosing spondylitis patients appeared to be characterized by a TCR beta motif composed of under 10 highly homologous amino acid variants. A CD8+ phenotype was shown by the disease-linked clones, which were found at relatively low frequencies in peripheral blood. Some of the motif variants had been reported before in the synovial fluid and blood of reactive arthritis patients, a finding that suggests common disease-initiation mechanisms. According to the report, matched synovial fluid samples from ankylosing spondylitis patients were significantly enriched for the disease-linked clones.

The sequenced sample consisted of blood, either unsorted or a sorted T cell fraction (not recorded which). This receptor was obtained from a male donor with ankylosing spondylitis or in good health (not recorded which). Recombination linked TRBV10-1 to TRBJ2-3, with no D gene named confidently. The encoded CDR3 is CASSVGGSSTDTQYF. The nucleotides read TGCGCCAGCAGTGTCGGCGGTTCTAGCACAGATACGCAGTATTTT.